The 27 T cell receptor beta chains in this list originate from one sample, sequenced in a study of response to subunit inactivated influenza vaccine. Each CDR3 protein is one row after TCRdb ran MiXCR on the RT-PCR reads. Altogether 500,000 to 600,000 distinct CDR3 sequences are present, over 9.5% being singletons, with the ten largest covering 9.5% to 13%. Sequences were derived from PBMCs from blood, sampled on the day of vaccination. The source of these receptors is a man in his forties or fifties who received an inactivated influenza vaccine.

This clonotype has a handful of counts. The chain carries TRBV7-3 and TRBJ2-2; TRBD1 is a possible D gene (5 bases). The ends were cut back, 1 base at V and 8 bases at J, with 11 bases in the middle. CDR1 and CDR2 from the germline V gene are SGHTA and FQGTGA. This CDR3 contains 14 residues. The DNA for the CDR3 is TGTGCCAGCAGCTTAATTGGGCCAGGGGGGGAGCTGTTTTTT. Translated, it gives CASSLIGPGGELFF.

The chain employs TRBV5-1 and TRBJ2-2; no reliable D call. Germline CDR1 is SGHRS and CDR2 is YFSETQ. The CDR3 loop spans 15 amino acids. V was trimmed by 4 bases and J by 0 bases, leaving 10 bases between them. The CDR3 spells CASSLRTSNTGELFF. The CDR3 nucleotides read TGCGCCAGCAGCCTAAGGACCTCGAACACCGGGGAGCTGTTTTTT.

In its sample, this clonotype was seen a few times. V usage is TRBV7-2 and J usage is TRBJ1-1; no firm D call. The CDR3 has 13 residues. Germline-derived CDR1 and CDR2 are SGHTA and FQGNSA. V was trimmed by 3 bases and J by 4 bases, leaving 9 bases between them. CDR3 sequence (DNA): TGTGCCAGCAGCTTGACCGAGGTCACTGAAGCTTTCTTT. It encodes CASSLTEVTEAFF.

This clonotype was observed a few times. The V and J genes are TRBV7-9 and TRBJ2-7, with TRBD1 matching over 7 bases. This CDR3 region has 15 residues. Germline V lookup: CDR1 SEHNR, CDR2 FQNEAQ (reference sequence). V trimming: 6 bases; J trimming: 4 bases; junction bases outside the gene matches: 12. The CDR3 DNA follows: TGTGCCAGCAGTGGGGCAGGGGGTTTGAAATACGAGCAGTACTTC. Its translation is CASSGAGGLKYEQYF.

This clonotype was seen more than once but under ten times. The V gene is TRBV28, the J gene TRBJ1-5; D gene uncertain. The CDR3 sequence is 13 residues long. CDR1 MDHEN and CDR2 SYDVKM come from the germline V gene. Between the trimmed V and J ends, which lost 8 bases and 7 bases, there was a span of 15 bases. CDR3 sequence (DNA): TGTGCCAGCGGCCCCTGGAGGAGGCAGCCCCAGCATTTT. Translation gives CASGPWRRQPQHF.

This clonotype was detected a few times. This chain's CDR3 is CASSQGVFAKNIQYF. The CDR3 DNA reads TGTGCCAGCAGTCAAGGGGTTTTCGCCAAAAACATTCAGTACTTC. This chain joins TRBV6-2 or TRBV6-3 and TRBJ2-4; a weak D match, TRBD1 (5 bases). Germline CDR1 and CDR2: MNHEY and SVGEGT. The CDR3 runs 15 residues. Trimming cost V 5 bases and J 1 base, with 12 bases left between them.

This clonotype came up many times. V usage is TRBV28 and J usage is TRBJ2-7; 9 bases fit TRBD1. CDR1 is MDHEN and CDR2 is SYDVKM in the germline V gene. CDR3 length: 20 residues. Losses at the gene ends were 5 bases for V and 3 bases for J; bases not matched to a gene: 23. DNA for the CDR3: TGTGCCAGCAGTGCAACCTTAGGGATTAATCCGGGACAGGGTATCTACGAGCAGTACTTC. As protein: CASSATLGINPGQGIYEQYF.

V usage is TRBV24-1 and J usage is TRBJ2-5; D is possibly TRBD2 (5 bases). Trimming cost V 2 bases and J 1 base, with 7 bases left between them. The CDR3 totals 14 residues. Looked up from germline, CDR1 is KGHDR and CDR2 is SFDVKD. In DNA, the CDR3 is TGTGCCACCAGTGATTCCCGGGGCCAAGAGACCCAGTACTTC. Protein product: CATSDSRGQETQYF.

This clonotype came up a few times. The chain recombines TRBV19 with TRBJ2-2; a possible D gene is TRBD2 (6 bases). With 5 bases removed from V and 10 bases from J, the gap between germline ends came to 23 bases. Germline CDR1 reads LNHDA; CDR2 reads SQIVND (reference sequence). This CDR3 comprises 16 residues. The CDR3 sequence is CASSARSLGRGSELFF. In DNA, the CDR3 is TGTGCCAGTAGTGCCCGTTCTCTCGGGAGAGGATCGGAGCTGTTTTTT.

Many counts were recorded for this clonotype. The chain uses TRBV6-1 and TRBJ2-7, with 8 bases matching TRBD2. With 5 bases clipped from V and 6 bases from J, the junction kept 12 bases outside the gene matches. CDR1 and CDR2 from the germline V gene are MNHNS and SASEGT. The CDR3 spans 15 residues. In DNA, the CDR3 is TGTGCCAGCAGTCTTAGCGGGGACATGCCTGTCGAGCAGTACTTC. Amino acid sequence: CASSLSGDMPVEQYF.

The sample holds a few counts of this clonotype. The gene calls are TRBV12-3 or TRBV12-4 and TRBJ1-1; no clear D gene. The CDR3 length is 11 residues. The V and J ends lost 5 bases and 11 bases respectively, with 12 bases between them. The CDR3 reads CASSLGPKAFF. The CDR3 region has the DNA TGTGCCAGCAGTCTTGGGCCGAAGGCTTTCTTT.

The V and J genes are TRBV29-1 and TRBJ2-5; 8 bases map to TRBD2. After removal of 7 bases from V and 5 bases from J, the junction contained 12 bases not matched to a gene. CDR1 and CDR2 from the germline V gene are SQVTM and ANQGSEA. CDR3 length: 14 amino acids. As DNA, the CDR3 is TGCAGCGCCCAGCGCGGACTAGCCATCGAGACCCAGTACTTC. Amino acids: CSAQRGLAIETQYF.

This clonotype has only one observation. V usage is TRBV10-3 and J usage is TRBJ2-5, with 7 bases fitting TRBD2. Germline V gene lookup returns CDR1 ENHRY and CDR2 SYGVKD. The V gene end was trimmed by 8 bases and the J gene end by 5 bases; junction bases not matched to a gene: 8. CDR3 length: 13 residues. CDR3: CAIGLAVWETQYF. CDR3 DNA: TGTGCCATCGGCCTAGCGGTATGGGAGACCCAGTACTTC.

This clonotype was counted at least ten times. The chain couples TRBV29-1 to TRBJ2-5, with 7 bases lining up with TRBD1. The CDR3 consists of 15 residues. V shed 7 bases and J 5 bases; nucleotides not matched to a gene: 16. Germline-derived CDR1 and CDR2 are SQVTM and ANQGSEA. CDR3 coding DNA: TGCAGCGGTAAGCCCGGGACAGTTTGGAGTGAGACCCAGTACTTC. Translation gives CSGKPGTVWSETQYF. Looking up the rest from reference TRBV29-1 and TRBJ2-5 gives the full variable domain: SAVISQKPSRDICQRGTSLTIQCQVDSQVTMMFWYRQQPGQSLTLIATANQGSEATYESGFVIDKFPISRPNLTFSTLTVSNMSPEDSSIYLCSGKPGTVWSETQYFGPGTRLLVL.

This clonotype was recorded at least ten times. The chain couples TRBV5-1 to TRBJ2-5, with unresolved D. The CDR3 extends over 15 amino acids. V lost 2 bases and J 2 bases, leaving 13 bases between the germline ends. CDR1 and CDR2 (germline): SGHRS, YFSETQ. The CDR3 reads CASSFSVDRQETQYF. The DNA for the CDR3 is TGCGCCAGCAGCTTTTCTGTAGACCGTCAAGAGACCCAGTACTTC.

This clonotype was counted between two and nine times. This sequence joins TRBV7-2 and TRBJ2-1; 16 nucleotides agree with TRBD2. CDR1 SGHTA and CDR2 FQGNSA come from the germline V gene. The J segment lost 8 bases and the V segment lost 5 bases, leaving 6 bases of the junction unmatched. The CDR3 is 16 residues long. The CDR3 sequence is CASSTGLAGGVDEQFF. Here the CDR3 DNA reads TGTGCCAGCAGCACGGGACTAGCGGGAGGGGTCGATGAGCAGTTCTTC.

Ten or more counts support this clonotype. The chain recombines TRBV20-1 with TRBJ2-6; no clear D. V was shortened by 3 bases and J by 0 bases, with 3 bases between the two germline ends. The CDR3 is 13 residues long. Germline CDR1 is DFQATT and CDR2 is SNEGSKA (reference sequence). CDR3 residues: CSASSSGANVLTF. The CDR3 DNA is TGCAGTGCTAGTAGCTCTGGGGCCAACGTCCTGACTTTC.

This clonotype was counted at least ten times. The chain carries TRBV7-8 and TRBJ2-7, with TRBD1 matching over 7 bases. CDR1 SGHVS and CDR2 FQNEAQ come from the germline V gene. Trimming removed 1 base from V and 2 bases from J; junction bases left unmatched: 5. The CDR3 is made up of 15 amino acids. CDR3 amino acids: CASSLGGTETYEQYF. DNA for the CDR3: TGTGCCAGCAGCTTAGGGGGGACAGAGACCTACGAGCAGTACTTC.

V gene TRBV5-1 combines with J gene TRBJ2-7; 11 nucleotides align to TRBD1. J gave up 5 bases and V 2 bases, and 15 bases lay outside the gene matches. The CDR3 is made up of 18 amino acids. Germline CDR1 is SGHRS and CDR2 is YFSETQ. CDR3 nucleotide sequence: TGCGCCAGCAGCTTAAAGGGGCCACCGGGACAGGGGGTCAACGAGCAGTACTTC. Its translation: CASSLKGPPGQGVNEQYF.

V is TRBV18 and J is TRBJ2-1, with D tentatively TRBD1 or TRBD2 (5 bases each). From germline, CDR1 is KGHSH and CDR2 LQKENI. Trimming removed 1 base from V and 10 bases from J, with 14 bases in between. The CDR3 length is 14 residues. The CDR3 sequence is CASSPQGSNFEQFF. CDR3 nucleotides: TGTGCCAGCTCACCACAGGGGAGCAATTTCGAGCAGTTCTTC. Full variable domain (remainder filled in from reference TRBV18 and TRBJ2-1): NAGVMQNPRHLVRRRGQEARLRCSPMKGHSHVYWYRQLPEEGLKFMVYLQKENIIDESGMPKERFSAEFPKEGPSILRIQQVVRGDSAAYFCASSPQGSNFEQFFGPGTRLTVL.

This chain connects TRBV10-3 to TRBJ2-1; TRBD2 matches at 11 bases. The CDR3 sequence is 17 residues long. V lost 0 bases, J lost 0 bases, and 1 base stayed unmatched. CDR1 and CDR2 (germline): ENHRY, SYGVKD. CDR3: CAISESGLAVSYNEQFF. CDR3 bases: TGTGCCATCAGTGAGTCGGGACTAGCGGTCTCCTACAATGAGCAGTTCTTC.

The rearrangement joins TRBV9 to TRBJ2-1; perhaps TRBD2 as D (6 bases). The germline gives CDR1 SGDLS, CDR2 YYNGEE. This CDR3 has 14 residues. Trimming stripped 1 base from V and 10 bases from J, with 15 bases between. Here the CDR3 reads CASSVTSRGYEQFF. The CDR3 DNA reads TGTGCCAGCAGCGTAACTTCCCGGGGGTACGAGCAGTTCTTC. The full variable domain, its missing parts supplied by reference TRBV9 and TRBJ2-1, is DSGVTQTPKHLITATGQRVTLRCSPRSGDLSVYWYQQSLDQGLQFLIQYYNGEERAKGNILERFSAQQFPDLHSELNLSSLELGDSALYFCASSVTSRGYEQFFGPGTRLTVL.

This clonotype was counted only a few times. The rearrangement uses TRBV6-5 and TRBJ1-6; 8 nucleotides align to TRBD1. The J segment lost 10 bases and the V segment lost 0 bases, leaving 8 bases of the junction unmatched. Per the germline V gene, CDR1 is MNHEY and CDR2 is SVGAGI. This CDR3 comprises 16 residues. The CDR3 DNA reads TGTGCCAGCAGTTACTCGAAAACAGGGGGAAGATCACCCCTCCACTTT. It specifies CASSYSKTGGRSPLHF.

The table lists this clonotype with a few counts. The rearrangement uses TRBV12-3 or TRBV12-4 and TRBJ2-1; TRBD2 matches at 14 bases. The CDR3 is 16 amino acids. The V gene end was trimmed by 6 bases and the J gene end by 7 bases; junction bases not matched to a gene: 8. CDR3 sequence (DNA): TGTGCCAGCAGAAGGACTAGCGGGGGGTTTTATAATGAGCAGTTCTTC. It is translated as CASRRTSGGFYNEQFF.

The rearrangement uses TRBV7-2 and TRBJ2-3; D is possibly TRBD2 (6 bases). The V end lost 5 bases, the J end lost 6 bases, and 9 bases lay between the germline ends. There are 12 residues in the CDR3. CDR1 is SGHTA, CDR2 FQGNSA, per germline. The CDR3 loop reads CASSETRDTQYF. In DNA form, the CDR3 reads TGTGCCAGCAGCGAGACTAGGGATACGCAGTATTTT. Full variable domain (missing parts from reference TRBV7-2 and TRBJ2-3): GAGVSQSPSNKVTEKGKDVELRCDPISGHTALYWYRQSLGQGLEFLIYFQGNSAPDKSGLPSDRFSAERTGGSVSTLTIQRTQQEDSAVYLCASSETRDTQYFGPGTRLTVL.

There are a few counts of this clonotype. V gene TRBV13 combines with J gene TRBJ2-3, with a tentative D call TRBD2 (5 bases). The V end lost 0 bases, the J end lost 5 bases, and 12 bases lay between the germline ends. Germline CDR1 PRHDT, CDR2 FYEKMQ (reference sequence). The CDR3 has 15 residues. In nucleotides, the CDR3 is TGTGCCAGCAGCTTAGGGGTCTCGGGGAGAGATACGCAGTATTTT. Its protein is CASSLGVSGRDTQYF.

This clonotype was counted at least ten times. This rearrangement joins TRBV6-1 to TRBJ2-3; D is perhaps TRBD2 (6 bases). The germline V and J ends were trimmed by 6 bases and 1 base, with 11 bases remaining between them. CDR3 size: 14 residues. Germline-derived CDR1 and CDR2 are MNHNS and SASEGT. CDR3 bases: TGTGCCAGCAGACAACCTAGCGGCACAGATACGCAGTATTTT. Its protein product is CASRQPSGTDTQYF.